A selection of T cell receptor beta chains follows, all from one sample in a study of T cell changes during pregnancy in multiple sclerosis. Libraries were prepared by immunoSEQ multiplex PCR; TCRdb keeps only in-frame clonotypes and omits some of them. This sample has roughly 89,000 clones, with 94% found just once. This specimen was peripheral blood, taken in the third trimester of pregnancy. The receptors were gathered from a female donor with multiple sclerosis, enrolled in a pregnancy study. Each CDR3 is given with its conserved first and last residue. A D gene is named only where the DNA matches it firmly. Clone size is given for some rows only: seen once, a few or many times, or a class if the clone is expanded.

D gene | clone size | J gene | V gene | CDR3 protein | CDR3 DNA
- | - | TRBJ2-7 | TRBV9 | CASSLRLDSYEQYF | TGTGCCAGCAGCTTGAGACTAGACTCCTACGAGCAGTACTTC
TRBD1 | - | TRBJ2-6 | TRBV19 | CASTWTGSSGANVLTF | TGTGCCAGTACTTGGACAGGGAGCTCTGGGGCCAACGTCCTGACTTTC
TRBD1 | - | TRBJ1-2 | TRBV6-1 | CASSRDRDGYTF | TGTGCCAGCAGCCGGGACAGGGACGGCTACACCTTC
- | once | TRBJ2-7 | TRBV12-1 | CASSFGLVVYEQYF | TGTGCCAGCAGCTTTGGACTAGTCGTTTACGAGCAGTACTTC
- | - | TRBJ1-2 | TRBV19 | CASRLGVATGGYTF | TGTGCCAGTCGACTGGGAGTCGCCACGGGGGGCTACACCTTC
TRBD2 | - | TRBJ2-1 | TRBV2 | CASSVSWGLGSDNEQFF | TGTGCCAGCAGTGTATCTTGGGGACTAGGGTCCGACAATGAGCAGTTCTTC
- | - | TRBJ1-1 | TRBV25-1 | CASSESDTEAFF | TGTGCCAGCAGTGAATCGGACACTGAAGCTTTCTTT
- | - | TRBJ2-3 | TRBV7-6 | CASSPGQTSTDTQYF | TGTGCCAGCAGCCCCGGACAGACTAGCACAGATACGCAGTATTTT
- | - | TRBJ2-5 | TRBV6-5 | CASSYSAGTETQYF | TGTGCCAGCAGTTACTCGGCGGGAACGGAGACCCAGTACTTC
- | - | TRBJ1-3 | TRBV2 | CASRRSGNTIYF | TGTGCCAGCAGGCGGTCTGGAAACACCATATATTTT
- | - | TRBJ2-2 | TRBV11-3 | CASSPTVPGGELFF | TGTGCCAGCAGCCCAACGGTTCCGGGCGGGGAGCTGTTTTTT
TRBD1 | - | TRBJ2-7 | TRBV28 | CASSPSTGAYEQYF | TGTGCCAGCAGTCCCTCGACAGGGGCCTACGAGCAGTACTTC
- | - | TRBJ1-2 | TRBV28 | CASKKQGDYGYTF | TGTGCCAGCAAGAAACAGGGAGACTATGGCTACACCTTC
TRBD1 | - | TRBJ1-5 | TRBV19 | CASSERQGASQPQHF | TGTGCCAGTAGTGAGAGACAGGGGGCAAGTCAGCCCCAGCATTTT
- | - | TRBJ2-3 | TRBV7-3 | CASSLSAGTSTDTQYF | TGTGCCAGCAGCTTATCGGCGGGAACTAGCACAGATACGCAGTATTTT
- | - | TRBJ2-7 | TRBV19 | CASSIGPASYEQYF | TGTGCCAGTAGTATTGGGCCAGCATCCTACGAGCAGTACTTC
TRBD1 | - | TRBJ1-2 | TRBV6-6 | CASSRDRAADGYTF | TGTGCCAGCAGCCGGGACAGGGCAGCCGATGGCTACACCTTC
TRBD1 | - | TRBJ1-2 | TRBV19 | CASSMTGTGRAYTF | TGTGCCAGTAGTATGACCGGGACAGGGAGGGCCTACACCTTC
- | - | TRBJ1-4 | TRBV5-4 | CASSLGGKLFF | TGTGCCAGCAGCTTGGGAGGAAAACTGTTTTTT
- | - | TRBJ2-4 | TRBV27 | CASSGREKNIQYF | TGTGCCAGCAGTGGCAGGGAAAAAAACATTCAGTACTTC
TRBD2 | - | TRBJ2-1 | TRBV11-1 | CASSPGLARGEQFF | TGTGCCAGCAGCCCGGGACTAGCGCGCGGTGAGCAGTTCTTC
TRBD2 | - | TRBJ2-7 | TRBV7-2 | CASSLVGTSGTYYEQYF | TGTGCCAGCAGCTTAGTTGGGACTAGCGGGACCTACTACGAGCAGTACTTC
- | - | TRBJ1-1 | TRBV15 | CATSRDSVGLNTEAFF | TGTGCCACCAGCAGAGATTCGGTTGGGCTGAACACTGAAGCTTTCTTT
- | - | TRBJ1-5 | TRBV28 | CASTPSVGGPQHF | TGTGCCAGCACTCCTTCGGTCGGCGGGCCCCAGCATTTT
- | - | TRBJ2-2 | TRBV19 | CASTAGITGELFF | TGTGCCAGTACAGCAGGGATCACCGGGGAGCTGTTTTTT
TRBD2 | - | TRBJ2-2 | TRBV11-2 | CASSRRTSGGTGELFF | TGTGCCAGCAGCCGACGGACTAGCGGGGGGACCGGGGAGCTGTTTTTT
- | - | TRBJ1-1 | TRBV28 | CASTRPTEAFF | TGTGCCAGCACTAGGCCCACTGAAGCTTTCTTT
TRBD2 | - | TRBJ2-1 | TRBV5-1 | CASSAGLASYNEQFF | TGCGCCAGCAGCGCGGGACTAGCCTCCTACAATGAGCAGTTCTTC
- | once | TRBJ2-7 | TRBV28 | CASSWPGSGSDSSYEQYF | TGTGCCAGCAGTTGGCCAGGGTCAGGATCTGATAGCTCCTACGAGCAGTACTTC
TRBD2 | - | TRBJ2-7 | TRBV11-3 | CASSLVTSGRDEQYF | TGTGCCAGCAGCTTAGTTACTAGCGGGAGGGACGAGCAGTACTTC
- | - | TRBJ2-7 | TRBV7-8 | CASSLVPDSYEQYF | TGTGCCAGCAGCTTAGTCCCAGACTCCTACGAGCAGTACTTC